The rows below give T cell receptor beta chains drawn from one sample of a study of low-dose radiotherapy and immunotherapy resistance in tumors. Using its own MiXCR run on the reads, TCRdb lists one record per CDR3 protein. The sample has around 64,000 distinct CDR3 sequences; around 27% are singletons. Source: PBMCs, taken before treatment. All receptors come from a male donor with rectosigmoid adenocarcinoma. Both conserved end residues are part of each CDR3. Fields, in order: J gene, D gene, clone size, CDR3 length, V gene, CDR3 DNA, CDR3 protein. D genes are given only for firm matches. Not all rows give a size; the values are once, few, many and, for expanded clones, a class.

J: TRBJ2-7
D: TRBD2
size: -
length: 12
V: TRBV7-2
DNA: TGTGCCACCAAGTTAGCGGGGTACGAGCAGTACTTC
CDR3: CATKLAGYEQYF

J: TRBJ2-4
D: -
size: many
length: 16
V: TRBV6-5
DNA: TGTGCCAGCAGTTACGCAGAGGGGGGGACAGGAAACATTCAGTACTTC
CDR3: CASSYAEGGTGNIQYF

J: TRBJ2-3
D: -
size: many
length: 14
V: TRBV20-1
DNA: TGCAGTGCTAGAATCGACAGCGACCGAGATACGCAGTATTTT
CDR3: CSARIDSDRDTQYF

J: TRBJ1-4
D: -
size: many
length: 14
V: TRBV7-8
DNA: TGTGCCAGCAGCTTAGAACAAGGGAATGAAAAACTGTTTTTT
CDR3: CASSLEQGNEKLFF

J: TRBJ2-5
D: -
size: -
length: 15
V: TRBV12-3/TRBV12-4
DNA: TGTGCCAGCAGTAACAGGGTGGGAGCCCAAGAGACCCAGTACTTC
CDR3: CASSNRVGAQETQYF

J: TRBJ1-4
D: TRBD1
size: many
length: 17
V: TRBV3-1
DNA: TGTGCCAGCAGCCTTCTCGACCGGGACAGGGAGAGGAGAAAACTGTTTTTT
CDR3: CASSLLDRDRERRKLFF

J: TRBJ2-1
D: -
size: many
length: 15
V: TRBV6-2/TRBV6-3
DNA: TGTGCCAGCAGACTAGCTTTAGCGGCCTACAATGAGCAGTTCTTC
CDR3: CASRLALAAYNEQFF

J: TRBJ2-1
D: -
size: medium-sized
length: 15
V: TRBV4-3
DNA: TGCGCCAGCAGCCAAGCATCTAGTCAGGCAAATGAGCAGTTCTTC
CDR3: CASSQASSQANEQFF

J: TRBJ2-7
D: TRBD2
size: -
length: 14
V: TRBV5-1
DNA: TGCGCCAGCAGCAGGGGACTAGCCGCCTACGAGCAGTACTTC
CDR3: CASSRGLAAYEQYF

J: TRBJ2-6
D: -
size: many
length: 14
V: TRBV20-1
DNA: TGCAGTGCTAATAGAGCCTCTGGGGCCAACGTCCTGACTTTC
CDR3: CSANRASGANVLTF

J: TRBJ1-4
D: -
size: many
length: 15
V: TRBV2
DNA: TGTGCCAGCAGTGAAATAGGCAGTCTTCTGGGGGAACTGTTTTTT
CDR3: CASSEIGSLLGELFF

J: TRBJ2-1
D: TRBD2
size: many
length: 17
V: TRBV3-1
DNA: TGTGCCAGCAGCCAACATGGCGGGGGGCGGAAATACAATGAGCAGTTCTTC
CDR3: CASSQHGGGRKYNEQFF

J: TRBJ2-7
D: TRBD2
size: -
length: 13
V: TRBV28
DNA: TGTGCCACCGGGACTAGCGGGAAGTACGAGCAGTACTTC
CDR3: CATGTSGKYEQYF

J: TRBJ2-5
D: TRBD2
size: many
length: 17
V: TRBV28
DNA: TGTGCCAGCAGTTTAAGGACCTCTAGCGGGAGGAAAGAGACCCAGTACTTC
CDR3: CASSLRTSSGRKETQYF

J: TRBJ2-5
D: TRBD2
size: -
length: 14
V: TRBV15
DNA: TGTGCCACCAGCAGATCACTAGCGGAAGAGACCCAGTACTTC
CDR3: CATSRSLAEETQYF

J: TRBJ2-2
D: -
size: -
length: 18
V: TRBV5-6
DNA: -
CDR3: CASSYSSSRPNTGELFFF

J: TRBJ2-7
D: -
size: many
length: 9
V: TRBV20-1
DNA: TGCAGTGCCAATGACGAGCAGTACTTC
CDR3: CSANDEQYF

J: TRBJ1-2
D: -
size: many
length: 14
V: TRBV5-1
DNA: TGCGCCAGCAGCTCGGGACGGTTGTTCTATGGCTACACCTTC
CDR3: CASSSGRLFYGYTF

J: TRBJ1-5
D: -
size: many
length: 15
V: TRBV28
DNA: TGTGCCAGCAGTGGGGCCCAGGAGGGCAATCAGCCCCAGCATTTT
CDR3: CASSGAQEGNQPQHF